This record covers a single T cell receptor beta chain. Its matching antigen is unknown. Its ends do not fully match the called genes, so a read error is possible. It was with a sample-barcoded 5' primer and a J-beta primer mix that a second PCR of roughly 6 to 12 cycles was run. Each cDNA molecule was tagged by a template-switch adaptor that had 12 random nucleotides. Each CDR3 protein gets one entry after TCRdb re-called the 5' RACE reads with MiXCR. Here the sample spans about 1.8 million distinct CDR3 sequences, around 50% being singletons. This entry belongs to a study of blood T cells in healthy people across ages. Study conclusions and caveats: TCR beta diversity, measured per million T cells, fell in a roughly linear way with age.

The specimen was blood. This sequence originates from a woman aged 40 to 55 in good health.

The DNA for the CDR3 is TGCAGTGCTAGCCTCTTACTAGCGGGGGACCAAGGGACCCAGTACTTC. It translates to CSASLLLAGDQGTQYF. This chain links TRBV20-1 with TRBJ2-5; TRBD2 matches at 11 bases. Germline CDR1 is DFQATT and CDR2 is SNEGSKA (reference sequence). CDR3 length: 16 amino acids.